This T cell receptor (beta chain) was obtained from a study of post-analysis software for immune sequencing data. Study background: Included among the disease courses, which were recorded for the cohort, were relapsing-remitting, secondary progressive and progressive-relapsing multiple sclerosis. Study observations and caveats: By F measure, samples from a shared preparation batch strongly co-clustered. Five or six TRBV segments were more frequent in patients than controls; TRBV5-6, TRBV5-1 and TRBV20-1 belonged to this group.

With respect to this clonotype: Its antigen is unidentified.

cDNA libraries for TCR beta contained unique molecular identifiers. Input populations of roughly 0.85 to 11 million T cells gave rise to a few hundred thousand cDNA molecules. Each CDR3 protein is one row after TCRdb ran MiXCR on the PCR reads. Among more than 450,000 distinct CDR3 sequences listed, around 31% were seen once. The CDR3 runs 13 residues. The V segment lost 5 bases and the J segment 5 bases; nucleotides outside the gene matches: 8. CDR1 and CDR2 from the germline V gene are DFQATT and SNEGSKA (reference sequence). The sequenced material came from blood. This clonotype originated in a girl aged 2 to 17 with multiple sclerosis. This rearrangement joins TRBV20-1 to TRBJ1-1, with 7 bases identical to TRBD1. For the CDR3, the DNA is TGCAGTGCTCCCCGACAGGGTAGGACTGAAGCTTTCTTT. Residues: CSAPRQGRTEAFF.